This T cell receptor beta chain was recorded in a study of OX40 agonist ivuxolimab in advanced cancers. This CDR3 comprises 17 residues. CDR1 ENHRY and CDR2 SYGVKD come from the germline V gene. With 2 bases clipped from V and 1 base from J, the junction kept 9 bases outside the gene matches. Notes on this clone: Its specificity is not known.

The table came from immunoSEQ multiplex PCR; TCRdb's copy has only in-frame clones and leaves some out. The sample yields 40,000 to 45,000 clones, more than 75% seen once. Study-wide findings and caveats: A proportion of nonresponders additionally exhibited low normalized T-cell clonal expansion.

This chain joins TRBV10-3 and TRBJ2-3; 7 positions agree with TRBD1. The receptor was isolated from an adult with an advanced solid tumor such as melanoma, head and neck, liver or kidney cancer. Sequenced material: CD4+ or CD8+ T cells sorted from blood, taken in a trial of the OX40 agonist ivuxolimab. The CDR3 spells CAISEPQDRIRTDTQYF. DNA for the CDR3: TGTGCCATCAGTGAGCCTCAGGACAGGATACGCACAGATACGCAGTATTTT.